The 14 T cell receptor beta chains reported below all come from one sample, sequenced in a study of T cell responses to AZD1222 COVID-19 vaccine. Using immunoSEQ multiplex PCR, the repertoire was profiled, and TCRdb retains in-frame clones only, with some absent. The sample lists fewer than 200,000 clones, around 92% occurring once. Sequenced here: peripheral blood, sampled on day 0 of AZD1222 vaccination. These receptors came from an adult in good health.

The CDR3 DNA reads TGTGCCAGCAGTCCGAGAGCGGGACGGGCAAACACTGAAGCTTTCTTT. Translated: CASSPRAGRANTEAFF. The chain is built from TRBV2 and TRBJ1-1; weak D call: TRBD1 (5 bases). CDR1 and CDR2 (germline): SNHLY, FYNNEI. This CDR3 region has 16 residues. With 5 bases removed from V and 2 bases from J, the gap between germline ends came to 18 bases. The full variable domain, rest sourced from reference TRBV2 and TRBJ1-1, is EPEVTQTPSHQVTQMGQEVILRCVPISNHLYFYWYRQILGQKVEFLVSFYNNEISEKSEIFDDQFSVERPDGSNFTLKIRSTKLEDSAMYFCASSPRAGRANTEAFFGQGTRLTVV.

CDR3 sequence: CASSNSGVAEAFF. CDR3 nucleotides: TGTGCCAGCAGCAACTCAGGGGTAGCTGAAGCTTTCTTT. J is TRBJ1-1 and V is TRBV21-1; the tabulated D call, TRBD1, remains unverified against the DNA. TRBV21-1 has pseudogene status. The CDR3 runs 13 residues.

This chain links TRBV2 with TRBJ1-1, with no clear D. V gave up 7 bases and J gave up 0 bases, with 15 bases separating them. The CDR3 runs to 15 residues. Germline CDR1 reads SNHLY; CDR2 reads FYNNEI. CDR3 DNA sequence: TGTGCCAGCAACACGGGCTTGTTCATGAACACTGAAGCTTTCTTT. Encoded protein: CASNTGLFMNTEAFF. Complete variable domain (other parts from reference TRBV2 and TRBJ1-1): EPEVTQTPSHQVTQMGQEVILRCVPISNHLYFYWYRQILGQKVEFLVSFYNNEISEKSEIFDDQFSVERPDGSNFTLKIRSTKLEDSAMYFCASNTGLFMNTEAFFGQGTRLTVV.

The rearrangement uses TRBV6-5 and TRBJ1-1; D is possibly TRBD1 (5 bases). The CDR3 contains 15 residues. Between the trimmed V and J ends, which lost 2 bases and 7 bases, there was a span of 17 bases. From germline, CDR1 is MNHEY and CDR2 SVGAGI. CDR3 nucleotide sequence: TGTGCCAGCAGTTACGCTGGGACCTTCGGGGGTGAAGCTTTCTTT. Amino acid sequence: CASSYAGTFGGEAFF.

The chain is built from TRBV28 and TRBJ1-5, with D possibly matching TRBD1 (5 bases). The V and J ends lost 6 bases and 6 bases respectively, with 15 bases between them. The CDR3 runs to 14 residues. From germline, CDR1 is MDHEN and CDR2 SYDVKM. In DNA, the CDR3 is TGTGCCAGCAGAGACACAGGTGGGTTTCAGCCCCAGCATTTT. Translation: CASRDTGGFQPQHF. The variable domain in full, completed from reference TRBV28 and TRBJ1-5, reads DVKVTQSSRYLVKRTGEKVFLECVQDMDHENMFWYRQDPGLGLRLIYFSYDVKMKEKGDIPEGYSVSREKKERFSLILESASTNQTSMYLCASRDTGGFQPQHFGDGTRLSIL.

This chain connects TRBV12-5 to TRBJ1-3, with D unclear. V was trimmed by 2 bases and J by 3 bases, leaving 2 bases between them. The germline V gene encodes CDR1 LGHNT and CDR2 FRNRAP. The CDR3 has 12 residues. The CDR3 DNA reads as TGTGCTAGTGGTTTGAGTGGAAACACCATATATTTT. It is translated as CASGLSGNTIYF.

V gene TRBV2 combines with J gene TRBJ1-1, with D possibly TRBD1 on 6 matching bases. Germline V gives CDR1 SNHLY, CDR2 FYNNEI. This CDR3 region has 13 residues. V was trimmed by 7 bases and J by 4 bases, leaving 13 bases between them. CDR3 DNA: TGTGCCAGCATCGCCCCGGGGGCCACTGAAGCTTTCTTT. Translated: CASIAPGATEAFF. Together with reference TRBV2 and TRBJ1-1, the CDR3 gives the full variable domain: EPEVTQTPSHQVTQMGQEVILRCVPISNHLYFYWYRQILGQKVEFLVSFYNNEISEKSEIFDDQFSVERPDGSNFTLKIRSTKLEDSAMYFCASIAPGATEAFFGQGTRLTVV.

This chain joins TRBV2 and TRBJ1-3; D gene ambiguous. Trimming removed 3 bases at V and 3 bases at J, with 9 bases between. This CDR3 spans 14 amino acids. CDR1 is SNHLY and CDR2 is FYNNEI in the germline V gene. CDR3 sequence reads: CASSETVFGNTIYF. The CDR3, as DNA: TGTGCCAGCAGTGAGACGGTGTTTGGAAACACCATATATTTT.

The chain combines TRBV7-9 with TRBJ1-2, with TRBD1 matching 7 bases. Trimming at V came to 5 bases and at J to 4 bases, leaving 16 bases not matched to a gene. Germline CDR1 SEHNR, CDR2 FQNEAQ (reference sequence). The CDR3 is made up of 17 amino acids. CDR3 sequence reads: CASSSAALRGQTYGYTF. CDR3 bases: TGTGCCAGCAGCAGCGCGGCCCTAAGGGGGCAAACCTATGGCTACACCTTC.

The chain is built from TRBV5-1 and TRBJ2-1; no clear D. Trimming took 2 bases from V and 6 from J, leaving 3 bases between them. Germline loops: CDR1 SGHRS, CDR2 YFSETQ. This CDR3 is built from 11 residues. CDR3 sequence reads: CASSFSNEQFF. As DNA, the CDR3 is TGCGCCAGCAGCTTCTCCAATGAGCAGTTCTTC.

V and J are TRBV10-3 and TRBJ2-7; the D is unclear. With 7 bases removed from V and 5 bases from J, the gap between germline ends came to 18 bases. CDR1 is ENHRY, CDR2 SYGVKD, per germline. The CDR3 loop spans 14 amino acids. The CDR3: CAIKEPTRAHEQYF. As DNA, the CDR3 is TGTGCCATCAAAGAACCTACAAGGGCCCACGAGCAGTACTTC.

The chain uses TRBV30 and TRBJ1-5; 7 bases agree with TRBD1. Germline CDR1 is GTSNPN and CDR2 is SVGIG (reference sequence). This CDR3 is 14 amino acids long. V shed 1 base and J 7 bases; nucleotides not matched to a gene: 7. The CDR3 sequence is CAWSAGQYVQPQHF. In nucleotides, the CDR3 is TGTGCCTGGAGTGCGGGACAGTACGTCCAGCCCCAGCATTTT.

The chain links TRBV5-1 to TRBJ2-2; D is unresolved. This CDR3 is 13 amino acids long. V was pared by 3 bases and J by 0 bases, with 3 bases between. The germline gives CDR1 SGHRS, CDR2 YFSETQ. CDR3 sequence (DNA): TGCGCCAGCAGCTCAGCGAACACCGGGGAGCTGTTTTTT. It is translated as CASSSANTGELFF.

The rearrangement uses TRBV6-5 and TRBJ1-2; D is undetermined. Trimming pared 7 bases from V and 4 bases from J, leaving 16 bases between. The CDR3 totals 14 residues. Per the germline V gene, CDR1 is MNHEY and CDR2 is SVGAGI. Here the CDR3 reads CASTTSAATYGYTF. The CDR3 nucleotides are TGTGCCAGCACCACTTCGGCAGCAACCTATGGCTACACCTTC.